This passage covers 23 T cell receptor beta chains from one sample sequenced in a study of T-cell memory formation after mild COVID-19. MiXCR, applied by TCRdb to the 5' RACE reads, yields one record per CDR3 protein. The sample includes 400,000 to 500,000 distinct CDR3 sequences, roughly 18% seen only once; the top ten take 20% to 25%. Sequencing used PBMCs or a T cell subset sorted from them (not recorded which). The origin of the receptors is a man between 18 and 29 years old who had mild COVID-19 (a few samples of this study predate the infection). Cell type and time point are not known.

This sequence joins TRBV20-1 and TRBJ2-1, with 10 nucleotides matching TRBD2. V trimming: 1 base; J trimming: 3 bases; junction bases outside the gene matches: 0. This CDR3 has 14 residues. Germline CDR1 is DFQATT and CDR2 is SNEGSKA (reference sequence). The DNA for the CDR3 is TGCAGTGCTAGAGCTAGCGGGGGCTACAATGAGCAGTTCTTC. The encoded protein is CSARASGGYNEQFF.

This chain links TRBV7-2 with TRBJ1-1; D ambiguous. This CDR3 region has 13 residues. The ends were cut back, 4 bases at V and 4 bases at J, with 10 bases in the middle. The germline CDR1 and CDR2 sequences are SGHTA and FQGNSA. The CDR3 coding sequence is TGTGCCAGCAGCTATAAAATGGGCACTGAAGCTTTCTTT. This gives the protein CASSYKMGTEAFF.

Only a few counts were recorded for this clonotype. The chain recombines TRBV12-3 or TRBV12-4 with TRBJ1-1; unclear D gene. The V and J ends lost 3 bases and 7 bases respectively, with 9 bases between them. The CDR3 is 12 amino acids. The CDR3 spells CASSFYGSEAFF. The DNA for the CDR3 is TGTGCCAGCAGTTTTTACGGCAGTGAAGCTTTCTTT.

The chain employs TRBV5-1 and TRBJ2-3; D is possibly TRBD2 (5 bases). The V end lost 0 bases, the J end lost 6 bases, and 8 bases lay between the germline ends. The germline CDR1 and CDR2 sequences are SGHRS and YFSETQ. CDR3 length: 13 residues. Written as DNA, the CDR3 is TGCGCCAGCAGCTTGGTAGCGTCCGATACGCAGTATTTT. This translates into CASSLVASDTQYF.

The gene calls are TRBV5-1 and TRBJ1-1; tentatively, D is TRBD1 (5 bases). Germline CDR1 reads SGHRS; CDR2 reads YFSETQ. Trimming left V 4 bases short and J 7 bases short, with 17 bases between. The CDR3 runs 14 residues. CDR3 in amino acids: CASSATGTANEAFF. In nucleotides, the CDR3 is TGCGCCAGCAGCGCCACGGGGACGGCTAATGAAGCTTTCTTT.

This sequence joins TRBV10-3 and TRBJ2-3, with D maybe TRBD1 (5 bases). Trimming cost V 3 bases and J 5 bases, with 12 bases left between them. This CDR3 has 14 amino acids. Looked up from germline, CDR1 is ENHRY and CDR2 is SYGVKD. The DNA of the CDR3 is TGTGCCATCAGTGAAGTCAGGGCCGGAGATACGCAGTATTTT. This sequence encodes CAISEVRAGDTQYF.

This clonotype was picked up a small number of times. This chain links TRBV12-3 or TRBV12-4 with TRBJ2-5; a possible D gene is TRBD2 (6 bases). V lost 6 bases and J lost 5, with 16 bases in between. The CDR3 spans 14 residues. The CDR3 DNA reads as TGTGCCAGCAGCCCCACAGGAGGGTTGGAGACCCAGTACTTC. It codes for CASSPTGGLETQYF.

This clonotype showed up many times. The chain links TRBV5-1 to TRBJ1-1; TRBD1 matches 9 bases. CDR1 SGHRS and CDR2 YFSETQ come from the germline V gene. The CDR3 has 14 residues. After removal of 3 bases from V and 3 bases from J, the junction contained 3 bases not matched to a gene. CDR3 bases: TGCGCCAGCAGCTCGGGACAGGGTTACACTGAAGCTTTCTTT. Translation gives CASSSGQGYTEAFF. Supplemented by reference TRBV5-1 and TRBJ1-1, the full variable domain reads KAGVTQTPRYLIKTRGQQVTLSCSPISGHRSVSWYQQTPGQGLQFLFEYFSETQRNKGNFPGRFSGRQFSNSRSEMNVSTLELGDSALYLCASSSGQGYTEAFFGQGTRLTVV.

This sequence joins TRBV5-1 and TRBJ2-1; D uncertain. V lost 3 bases to trimming and J lost 12 bases, with 10 bases between them. CDR3 length: 11 residues. Germline CDR1 and CDR2: SGHRS and YFSETQ. DNA for the CDR3: TGCGCCAGCAGCTCAGCGCGGTGGCAGTTCTTC. The encoded protein is CASSSARWQFF.

This clonotype turned up a few times. V usage is TRBV20-1 and J usage is TRBJ1-4; D gene ambiguous. The CDR3 is 14 residues long. Germline loops: CDR1 DFQATT, CDR2 SNEGSKA (reference sequence). The V end lost 3 bases, the J end lost 3 bases, and 11 bases lay between the germline ends. The CDR3 DNA sequence: TGCAGTGCTAGGCATGGGTCTGCTAATGAAAAACTGTTTTTT. Translating gives CSARHGSANEKLFF.

The rearrangement joins TRBV5-6 to TRBJ2-1, with 10 positions matching TRBD2. After removal of 4 bases from V and 5 bases from J, the junction contained 6 bases not matched to a gene. The CDR3 covers 15 residues. Germline CDR1 SGHDT, CDR2 YYEEEE. The CDR3 is CASSELAGWHNEQFF. The CDR3 nucleotides read TGTGCCAGCAGCGAACTAGCGGGGTGGCACAATGAGCAGTTCTTC.

CDR3 bases: TGTGCCAGCAGTTTCCAGGACGGTGAAGCTTTCTTT. It is translated as CASSFQDGEAFF. The genes are TRBV6-5 and TRBJ1-1, with no clear D. The CDR3 has 12 amino acids. Germline CDR1 MNHEY, CDR2 SVGAGI. V shed 4 bases and J shed 7 bases, with 10 bases lying between them.

This clonotype was found many times. The genes are TRBV7-8 and TRBJ2-2, with 7 bases that match TRBD2. V lost 2 bases and J lost 4; bases outside the gene matches: 7. CDR1 and CDR2 from the germline V gene are SGHVS and FQNEAQ. This CDR3 contains 16 residues. CDR3 sequence: CASSLPPSGATGELFF. As DNA, the CDR3 is TGTGCCAGCAGCTTACCGCCCAGCGGGGCCACCGGGGAGCTGTTTTTT.

The chain employs TRBV5-1 and TRBJ2-5, with TRBD1 matching 9 bases. The germline CDR1 and CDR2 sequences are SGHRS and YFSETQ. The CDR3 runs 15 residues. The trim removed 1 base at V and 3 bases at J, leaving 4 bases unmatched. The chain's CDR3 is CASSLWGQGEETQYF. The CDR3 DNA is TGCGCCAGCAGCTTGTGGGGACAGGGTGAAGAGACCCAGTACTTC.

CDR3 amino acids: CASSAGGVYEQYF. The CDR3 DNA follows: TGTGCCAGCAGTGCGGGGGGCGTCTACGAGCAGTACTTC. This chain links TRBV6-2 or TRBV6-3 with TRBJ2-7; 8 bases align to TRBD2. This CDR3 spans 13 amino acids. CDR1 MNHEY and CDR2 SVGEGT come from the germline V gene. Trimming at V came to 5 bases and at J to 3 bases, leaving 3 bases not matched to a gene.

This clonotype has only a few counts. The chain links TRBV6-5 to TRBJ2-1; weak D call: TRBD2 (6 bases). The CDR3 runs 15 residues. Trimming stripped 6 bases from V and 9 bases from J, with 21 bases between. Germline loops: CDR1 MNHEY, CDR2 SVGAGI. DNA of the CDR3: TGTGCCAGCAGCTGGCCGGGACTGGGCGTCGGTGAGCAGTTCTTC. Protein: CASSWPGLGVGEQFF.

The V and J genes are TRBV7-9 and TRBJ2-2; D perhaps matches TRBD2 (5 bases). Germline CDR1 reads SEHNR; CDR2 reads FQNEAQ (reference sequence). Trimming pared 4 bases from V and 9 bases from J, leaving 15 bases between. The CDR3 runs 14 residues. The CDR3 is CASSSPRGIRELFF. The CDR3 bases are TGTGCCAGCAGCTCTCCCAGAGGGATCCGGGAGCTGTTTTTT.

This clonotype was seen a handful of times. Here the CDR3 DNA reads TGCAGTGCTAGCCCCGGGACAGTTAATCAGCCCCAGCATTTT. Its translation is CSASPGTVNQPQHF. This rearrangement joins TRBV20-1 to TRBJ1-5; 7 bases align to TRBD1. The germline gives CDR1 DFQATT, CDR2 SNEGSKA (reference sequence). There are 14 residues in the CDR3. V lost 3 bases, J lost 4 bases, and 6 bases stayed unmatched.

This clonotype occurred a few times. The chain links TRBV14 to TRBJ2-7; no firm D call. The CDR3 has 13 amino acids. Germline CDR1 SGHDN, CDR2 FVKESK. The CDR3 reads CASSRAGSNEQYV. CDR3 DNA: TGTGCCAGCAGCCGAGCAGGCTCCAACGAGCAGTACGTC.

The chain joins TRBV7-8 to TRBJ2-3, with unresolved D. The length of the CDR3 is 16 residues. Germline CDR1 SGHVS, CDR2 FQNEAQ. V lost 3 bases and J lost 5, with 18 bases in between. CDR3 in DNA: TGTGCCAGCAGCTTCCCCTCAACGTGGGTAAGAGATACGCAGTATTTT. It specifies CASSFPSTWVRDTQYF. The whole variable domain, remainder taken from reference TRBV7-8 and TRBJ2-3, is GAGVSQSPRYKVAKRGQDVALRCDPISGHVSLFWYQQALGQGPEFLTYFQNEAQLDKSGLPSDRFFAERPEGSVSTLKIQRTQQEDSAVYLCASSFPSTWVRDTQYFGPGTRLTVL.

V gene TRBV9 combines with J gene TRBJ2-5; 9 bases agree with TRBD2. The junction had 4 bases not matched to a gene; V was cut back by 1 base and J by 0 bases. The CDR3 covers 16 residues. Germline V gene sequence: CDR1 SGDLS, CDR2 YYNGEE. In DNA form, the CDR3 reads TGTGCCAGCAGCGTACAGGCTAGCGGGGACCAAGAGACCCAGTACTTC. Amino acid sequence: CASSVQASGDQETQYF.

This chain uses TRBV1 with TRBJ2-3. TRBV1 is termed a pseudogene. CDR3 size: 14 residues. DNA for the CDR3: TGCACCAGCAGCCAAGGTCGCTCCACAGATACGCAGTATTTT. It encodes CTSSQGRSTDTQYF.

CDR3 sequence (DNA): TGTGCCAGCAGCGACCGAAGGGGTTCCTACGAGCAGTACTTC. As protein: CASSDRRGSYEQYF. V and J are TRBV7-2 and TRBJ2-7, with D perhaps matching TRBD1 (5 bases). Germline V gene sequence: CDR1 SGHTA, CDR2 FQGNSA. The CDR3 loop spans 14 amino acids. The V end was cut by 5 bases, the J end by 1 base, with 12 bases between.